The 21 T cell receptor beta chains below all came from one sample that was sequenced in a study of Graves' ophthalmopathy and Graves' hyperthyroidism. RNA served as the template for amplifying TCR beta CDR3 regions. First-round RT-PCR with HTBI primers preceded a second-round multiplex PCR. TCRdb reprocessed the multiplex PCR reads with MiXCR, giving one entry per CDR3 protein. The table includes about 600,000 distinct CDR3 sequences, approximately 37% detected once. The sequenced sample was peripheral blood or thyroid tissue (not recorded which). The receptors here all came from an adult man with Graves' hyperthyroidism.

As for this clonotype: The junction does not match germline at one end; this may be a read error. The V and J genes are TRBV5-1 and TRBJ1-1, with 8 bases matching TRBD1. In germline, CDR1 is SGHRS, CDR2 YFSETQ. The CDR3 is 16 amino acids. The chain's CDR3 is CACSFQLNRGDTEAFF. CDR3 DNA: TGCGCCTGCAGCTTTCAATTAAACAGGGGGGACACTGAAGCTTTCTTT.

With respect to this clonotype: The germline gene is not matched at one end of the junction; a read error may be the cause. The V call is TRBV2, the J call TRBJ2-5; 12 nucleotides agree with TRBD2. Germline-derived CDR1 and CDR2 are SNHLY and FYNNEI. The CDR3 is 24 residues long. This CDR3 is CASSESPRTSGVSTGGHSQETQYF. CDR3 coding DNA: TGCGCCAGCAGTGAGTCCCCGCGGACTAGCGGGGTCTCCACCGGGGGCCATTCTCAAGAGACCCAGTACTTC.

At least ten counts were recorded for this clonotype. V is TRBV5-6 and J is TRBJ2-7; D is possibly TRBD1 (6 bases). Per the germline V gene, CDR1 is SGHDT and CDR2 is YYEEEE. The CDR3 is made up of 16 amino acids. V was shortened by 6 bases and J by 3 bases, with 22 bases between the two germline ends. CDR3 DNA sequence: TGTGCCAGCAACGAACAGGGAATAGGGGCAAACTACGAGCAGTACTTC. Translation gives CASNEQGIGANYEQYF.

In this sample, this clonotype turned up once. V and J are TRBV14 and TRBJ1-4, with D perhaps matching TRBD1 (6 bases). This CDR3 has 16 residues. V shed 1 base and J shed 8 bases, with 17 bases lying between them. Germline V gene lookup returns CDR1 SGHDN and CDR2 FVKESK. The CDR3 coding sequence is TGTGCCAGCAGCCAAGTATCAGGGGCAGGGGAGGAAAAACTGTTTTTT. This sequence encodes CASSQVSGAGEEKLFF.

This clonotype was observed many times. The V gene is TRBV24-1, the J gene TRBJ1-2, with D tentatively TRBD1 (5 bases). V dropped 1 base and J dropped 0 bases, with 8 bases sitting between them. The germline V gene has CDR1 KGHDR and CDR2 SFDVKD. The CDR3 runs to 15 residues. The CDR3 sequence: CATSDFDRANYGYTF. The CDR3 DNA is TGTGCCACCAGTGATTTCGACAGAGCTAACTATGGCTACACCTTC.

In its sample, this clonotype was seen many times. The CDR3 sequence is CASSGSGVYGYTF. Written as DNA, the CDR3 is TGTGCCAGCAGCGGTTCCGGGGTCTATGGCTACACCTTC. The chain couples TRBV2 to TRBJ1-2; D is ambiguous. V was cut by 6 bases and J by 4 bases, with 12 bases left in between. The CDR3 has 13 residues. The germline gives CDR1 SNHLY, CDR2 FYNNEI. Together with reference TRBV2 and TRBJ1-2, the CDR3 gives the full variable domain: EPEVTQTPSHQVTQMGQEVILRCVPISNHLYFYWYRQILGQKVEFLVSFYNNEISEKSEIFDDQFSVERPDGSNFTLKIRSTKLEDSAMYFCASSGSGVYGYTFGSGTRLTVV.

Details on this clonotype: A much larger clone differs from this one at a single base, so this may be a read error. This chain uses TRBV5-1 with TRBJ1-2; possible D gene TRBD1, 6 bases. Germline values: CDR1 SGHRS, CDR2 YFSETQ. The CDR3 runs 14 residues. V was shortened by 3 bases and J by 2 bases, with 11 bases between the two germline ends. This CDR3 reads CASSSADSNYGYTF. The CDR3 bases are TGCGCCAGCAGCTCGGCGGACAGCAACTATGGCTACACCTTC.

This clonotype was detected a few times. The rearrangement uses TRBV7-2 and TRBJ2-3; no firm D call. Between the trimmed V and J ends, which lost 1 base and 0 bases, there was a span of 8 bases. Germline V gene lookup returns CDR1 SGHTA and CDR2 FQGNSA. This CDR3 comprises 15 residues. The CDR3 region has the DNA TGTGCCAGCAGCTTAGTCGGCAAGAGCACAGATACGCAGTATTTT. Translation: CASSLVGKSTDTQYF.

Points on this clonotype: Likely a read error: the CDR3 ends without its conserved phenylalanine or tryptophan. It is unclear where the CDR3 begins or ends on the DNA, so no DNA is shown, and the CDR3 is as TCRdb lists it. This chain links TRBV7-2 with TRBJ2-7; the table's D call, TRBD2, has no DNA check behind it. 8 amino acids form the CDR3, both terminal residues included. The germline CDR1 and CDR2 sequences are SGHTA and FQGNSA. This CDR3 is CASSLTGL.

This clonotype has ten or more counts. The rearrangement links TRBV20-1 to TRBJ2-7; D tentatively fits TRBD1 or TRBD2 (6 bases each). The ends were cut back, 5 bases at V and 0 bases at J, with 14 bases in the middle. Germline V gene data show CDR1 as DFQATT and CDR2 as SNEGSKA (reference sequence). CDR3 length: 14 residues. The DNA of the CDR3 is TGCAGTGCTGAGGGGGGTGGAATCTCCTACGAGCAGTACTTC. This encodes CSAEGGGISYEQYF.

CDR3 loop: CASSLQGGGGETQYF. The CDR3 DNA reads as TGTGCCAGCAGCTTGCAGGGGGGTGGGGGAGAGACCCAGTACTTC. V and J are TRBV7-8 and TRBJ2-5, with D possibly TRBD1 on 7 matching bases. The CDR3 extends over 15 amino acids. Deletions cut 3 bases from V and 4 bases from J, with 15 bases between. Germline V gene lookup returns CDR1 SGHVS and CDR2 FQNEAQ. The full variable domain, rest sourced from reference TRBV7-8 and TRBJ2-5, is GAGVSQSPRYKVAKRGQDVALRCDPISGHVSLFWYQQALGQGPEFLTYFQNEAQLDKSGLPSDRFFAERPEGSVSTLKIQRTQQEDSAVYLCASSLQGGGGETQYFGPGTRLLVL.

The chain couples TRBV2 to TRBJ2-7, with 10 bases lining up with TRBD1. J gave up 5 bases and V 10 bases, and 11 bases lay outside the gene matches. The CDR3 length is 14 residues. The V gene's germline CDR1 is SNHLY and CDR2 FYNNEI. The CDR3: CAISSSDRGHEQYF. The DNA for the CDR3 is TGTGCCATCAGCTCCTCAGACAGGGGGCACGAGCAGTACTTC.

There are a few counts of this clonotype. The chain carries TRBV6-1 and TRBJ1-5; weak D call: TRBD1 (6 bases). From germline, CDR1 is MNHNS and CDR2 SASEGT. V was shortened by 2 bases and J by 6 bases, with 20 bases between the two germline ends. This CDR3 has 17 residues. For the CDR3, the DNA is TGTGCCAGCAGTGAAAACTGGAACCCGGGGGCTACTCAGCCCCAGCATTTT. This sequence encodes CASSENWNPGATQPQHF.

The count of this clonotype is one. The chain uses TRBV10-3 and TRBJ2-2; 8 nucleotides align to TRBD1. This CDR3 region has 16 residues. Germline-derived CDR1 and CDR2 are ENHRY and SYGVKD. V lost 10 bases, J lost 7 bases, and 17 bases stayed unmatched. DNA for the CDR3: TGTGCCAGCAGACCCAGGGGGCCGGGGGTTATCGGGGAGCTGTTTTTT. Its translation is CASRPRGPGVIGELFF.

This clonotype was seen a few times. One junction end does not reproduce the germline sequence, and a read error may be involved. This chain links TRBV27 with TRBJ2-7; no reliable D call. This CDR3 has 14 amino acids. Germline values: CDR1 MNHEY, CDR2 SMNVEV (reference sequence). CDR3 sequence (DNA): TGTGCCAGCAGTTTATCAGAGAGCTCCCACGAGCAGTACTTC. Amino acids: CASSLSESSHEQYF.

This clonotype was observed a few times. This chain uses TRBV30 with TRBJ1-4, with D unresolved. CDR1 and CDR2 (germline): GTSNPN, SVGIG (reference sequence). The CDR3 runs 13 residues. The germline V and J ends were trimmed by 1 base and 5 bases, with 8 bases remaining between them. The CDR3 sequence is CAWSGRTNEKLFF. The DNA for the CDR3 is TGTGCCTGGAGTGGACGCACGAATGAAAAACTGTTTTTT.

At least ten counts were recorded for this clonotype. The chain joins TRBV10-1 to TRBJ1-2, with D unresolved. This CDR3 spans 13 amino acids. From germline, CDR1 is WNHNN and CDR2 SYGVQD (reference sequence). V was shortened by 9 bases and J by 8 bases, with 19 bases between the two germline ends. CDR3 nucleotide sequence: TGCGCCAGTCCCCCCCTTTCGGGATCCGGCTACACCTTC. This codes for CASPPLSGSGYTF.

This clonotype was counted only a few times. The V gene is TRBV7-4, the J gene TRBJ2-5; 11 bases are a match to TRBD2. Near its end, the DNA agrees better with TRBJ2-1, so the J call may be wrong. Germline lookup yields CDR1 SGHVT and CDR2 SQSDAQ. CDR3 length: 16 residues. The DNA of the CDR3 is TGTGCCAGCAGTTACGAGATAGCGGGGGGGAACAATGAGCAGTTCTTC. It encodes CASSYEIAGGNNEQFF.

With regard to this clonotype: One base away lies a much larger clone, so this may be a sequencing read error. This chain links TRBV12-3 or TRBV12-4 with TRBJ2-7, with 8 bases aligning to TRBD1. The CDR3 consists of 16 residues. In DNA form, the CDR3 reads TGTGCCAGCAGTTTAGGGCGCAGGGGGCTATCCTACGAGCGGTACTTC. Encoded protein: CASSLGRRGLSYERYF.

This rearrangement joins TRBV29-1 to TRBJ2-5; D is unclear. Trimming cost V 1 base and J 3 bases, with 12 bases left between them. Per the germline V gene, CDR1 is SQVTM and CDR2 is ANQGSEA. The CDR3 spans 14 residues. CDR3 DNA: TGCAGCGTTGAAGGGCCTCACGCCAAAGAGACCCAGTACTTC. This translates into CSVEGPHAKETQYF. The complete variable domain, with remaining parts taken from reference TRBV29-1 and TRBJ2-5, reads SAVISQKPSRDICQRGTSLTIQCQVDSQVTMMFWYRQQPGQSLTLIATANQGSEATYESGFVIDKFPISRPNLTFSTLTVSNMSPEDSSIYLCSVEGPHAKETQYFGPGTRLLVL.

About this clonotype: A junction end diverges from the germline sequence, so it may reflect a read error. This chain connects TRBV7-3 to TRBJ1-3; D remains ambiguous. CDR1 is SGHTA, CDR2 FQGTGA, per germline. The CDR3 consists of 14 residues. The CDR3 DNA reads as TGTGCTAGCAGCTTGGGTAGCGGGGGAAACACCATATATTTT. This encodes CASSLGSGGNTIYF.